The clone carrying this TCR beta chain was detected ten times or more. What it recognizes is unknown. The sample belongs to a study of post-analysis software for immune sequencing data. From germline, CDR1 is SGHVS and CDR2 FQNEAQ. This CDR3 is built from 13 residues. Trimming cost V 10 bases and J 6 bases; bases outside gene matches: 6. Study observations and caveats: Included in a set of several TRBV segments more frequent in patients than controls were TRBV5-6, TRBV5-1 and TRBV20-1.

Unique molecular identifiers were built into the TCR beta cDNA libraries. Some 500,000 cDNA molecules were obtained per 1 to 10 million input T cells. TCRdb re-derived calls from the PCR reads in MiXCR, one entry per CDR3 protein. The sample has approximately 260,000 distinct CDR3 sequences; 35% to 40% are singletons. The source is a girl aged 10-17 years with multiple sclerosis. Specimen: blood. This chain joins TRBV7-8 and TRBJ1-5; TRBD1 agrees at 10 bases. The CDR3 region has the DNA TGTGCCACAGGGGACAGGGGAGGTCAGCCCCAGCATTTT. Protein sequence: CATGDRGGQPQHF.